This T cell receptor (beta chain) came from a study of PD-1 blockade in classical Hodgkin lymphoma. Study-wide results and caveats: Whatever underlies the repertoire differences (possibly disease activity or prior therapy) remains undefined. Reports described newly diagnosed patients as having lower baseline TCR diversity than healthy donors.

On this clone itself: Its antigen is not known.

Germline CDR1 reads MGHDK; CDR2 reads SYGVNS. CDR3 length: 14 residues. V dropped 8 bases and J dropped 2; count of bases not matched to a gene: 2. The time point denotes: newly diagnosed, previously untreated cHL patient sample. Serving as comparison were PBMCs from newly diagnosed, untreated classical Hodgkin lymphoma, which were sequenced alongside the relapsed/refractory trial patients. The repertoire was sequenced with immunoSEQ multiplex PCR; TCRdb's copy has only in-frame clones and lacks some. The table shows some 70,000 clones, with about 94% occurring only once. The V call is TRBV25-1, the J call TRBJ2-5, with 13 bases matching TRBD2. The clonotype was recovered from a human donor with classical Hodgkin lymphoma. Sequencing was done on a sample of peripheral blood mononuclear cells (PBMCs). The CDR3 here is CASLGLAGQETQYF. Written as DNA, the CDR3 is TGTGCCAGCCTGGGACTAGCGGGACAAGAGACCCAGTACTTC.